This T cell receptor beta chain was documented in a study of blood T cell repertoires in COVID-19. Study-wide background: Samples taken during acute and convalescent COVID-19 were collected in the United States, Italy and Spain. T cells, B-cell-depleted T cells, or PBMCs supplied cDNA or gDNA.

Profiled with immunoSEQ multiplex PCR; TCRdb holds only in-frame clones, not every one. The data contain 70,000 to 85,000 clones, 82% of them singletons. Germline loops: CDR1 MNHEY, CDR2 SVGAGI. The CDR3 covers 15 residues. The junction had 8 bases not matched to a gene; V was cut back by 6 bases and J by 8 bases. This chain links TRBV6-5 with TRBJ1-6, with TRBD1 matching 9 bases. This receptor was taken from a human donor in a cohort sampled during active COVID-19. Specimen: peripheral blood. CDR3 protein: CASRGTGFGDSPLHF. The CDR3 DNA sequence: TGTGCCAGCAGGGGGACAGGGTTTGGAGATTCACCCCTCCACTTT.